The next 30 T cell receptor beta chains were all read from a single sample in a study of cytomegalovirus exposure and HLA in healthy donors. 60 Vbeta and 13 Jbeta primers were used in PCR. Sequenced by immunoSEQ multiplex PCR; TCRdb stores in-frame clones only, minus some. The repertoire includes about 130,000 clones, roughly 78% of them detected once, and about 9.2% sits in the top ten. Sequenced: PBMCs. The receptors derive from a man aged 25-40 years in good health and CMV-seropositive.

V and J are TRBV5-8 and TRBJ2-1, with a weak D call TRBD1 (5 bases). CDR3 length equals 15 residues. Germline V CDR1 and CDR2: SGHTS, YDEGEE. Trimming removed 4 bases at V and 7 bases at J, with 18 bases between. The CDR3 sequence: CASSQWTSHGNEQFF. The CDR3 DNA reads TGTGCCAGCAGCCAATGGACATCCCATGGGAATGAGCAGTTCTTC.

The CDR3 region is CASWDRVTGELFF. CDR3 coding DNA: TGTGCCAGCTGGGACAGGGTCACCGGGGAGCTGTTTTTT. The genes are TRBV25-1 and TRBJ2-2; 9 bases fit TRBD1. This CDR3 region has 13 residues. The germline CDR1 and CDR2 sequences are MGHDK and SYGVNS. The junction had 2 bases not matched to a gene; V was cut back by 8 bases and J by 4 bases.

The chain couples TRBV5-1 to TRBJ2-3, with 13 bases matching TRBD2. Germline V lookup: CDR1 SGHRS, CDR2 YFSETQ. V dropped 0 bases and J dropped 6; count of bases not matched to a gene: 4. The CDR3 consists of 16 residues. CDR3 region: CASSLGTSGGGDTQYF. In nucleotides, the CDR3 is TGCGCCAGCAGCTTGGGGACTAGCGGGGGAGGGGATACGCAGTATTTT.

The J gene is TRBJ2-1, the V gene TRBV9; 8 positions match TRBD1. The CDR3 spans 15 residues. V dropped 3 bases and J dropped 1; count of bases not matched to a gene: 3. Germline values: CDR1 SGDLS, CDR2 YYNGEE. CDR3 sequence reads: CASSATGESYNEQFF. The CDR3 bases are TGTGCCAGCAGCGCGACAGGGGAGTCCTACAATGAGCAGTTCTTC. Together with reference TRBV9 and TRBJ2-1, the CDR3 gives the full variable domain: DSGVTQTPKHLITATGQRVTLRCSPRSGDLSVYWYQQSLDQGLQFLIQYYNGEERAKGNILERFSAQQFPDLHSELNLSSLELGDSALYFCASSATGESYNEQFFGPGTRLTVL.

The chain has TRBV15 and TRBJ1-6; 7 nucleotides line up with TRBD1. The germline gives CDR1 LNHNV, CDR2 YYDKDF (reference sequence). Trimming removed 5 bases from V and 9 bases from J; junction bases left unmatched: 4. This CDR3 has 13 residues. This CDR3 is CATSRGTASPLHF. For the CDR3, the DNA is TGTGCCACCAGCCGAGGGACAGCTTCACCCCTCCACTTT.

The chain uses TRBV27 and TRBJ2-1; TRBD1 is a possible D gene (6 bases). The CDR3 has 14 amino acids. V was cut by 6 bases and J by 8 bases, with 17 bases left in between. Per germline, CDR1 MNHEY and CDR2 SMNVEV (reference sequence). This CDR3 reads CASRFGLGADEQFF. The CDR3 coding sequence is TGTGCCAGCAGGTTTGGGTTGGGGGCCGATGAGCAGTTCTTC.

The gene calls are TRBV9 and TRBJ1-2; D remains unclear. There are 12 residues in the CDR3. CDR1 and CDR2 (germline): SGDLS, YYNGEE. V was cut by 2 bases and J by 3 bases, with 5 bases left in between. CDR3: CASSVQDYGYTF. DNA for the CDR3: TGTGCCAGCAGCGTTCAGGACTATGGCTACACCTTC.

The chain uses TRBV9 and TRBJ2-3; TRBD1 is a possible D gene (6 bases). The ends were cut back, 1 base at V and 11 bases at J, with 20 bases in the middle. Germline V lookup: CDR1 SGDLS, CDR2 YYNGEE. The CDR3 extends over 15 amino acids. CDR3 protein: CASSVSVGDPGEQYF. CDR3 nucleotide sequence: TGTGCCAGCAGCGTATCGGTGGGGGACCCAGGGGAGCAGTATTTT.

This chain's CDR3 is CASSRDIYNEQFF. In DNA form, the CDR3 reads TGCGCCAGCAGCAGGGACATCTACAATGAGCAGTTCTTC. The V call is TRBV5-1, the J call TRBJ2-1; D perhaps matches TRBD1 (6 bases). Germline V gene data show CDR1 as SGHRS and CDR2 as YFSETQ. V gave up 4 bases and J gave up 3 bases, with 8 bases separating them. CDR3 size: 13 residues.

The J gene is TRBJ1-2, the V gene TRBV6-5; maybe TRBD1 (6 bases). Germline V CDR1 and CDR2: MNHEY, SVGAGI. Trimming cost V 5 bases and J 4 bases, with 17 bases left between them. The CDR3 length is 15 residues. CDR3 residues: CASSPRSGAGYGYTF. The CDR3 bases are TGTGCCAGCAGTCCCCGGTCAGGGGCCGGCTATGGCTACACCTTC.

The chain recombines TRBV6-1 with TRBJ2-5; D perhaps matches TRBD2 (5 bases). Germline V lookup: CDR1 MNHNS, CDR2 SASEGT. The V end was cut by 0 bases, the J end by 7 bases, with 15 bases between. The CDR3 spans 15 residues. The CDR3 is CASSEAGINSGTQYF. The CDR3 DNA reads TGTGCCAGCAGTGAAGCCGGGATTAACAGCGGGACCCAGTACTTC.

This clone showed up just a few times. The rearrangement joins TRBV2 to TRBJ1-2; TRBD1 might be the D (5 bases). Trimming stripped 2 bases from V and 3 bases from J, with 13 bases between. Germline V gene lookup returns CDR1 SNHLY and CDR2 FYNNEI. The CDR3 has 15 amino acids. Written as DNA, the CDR3 is TGTGCCAGCAGTGAACATCCAGGGAAGGACTATGGCTACACCTTC. Its translation: CASSEHPGKDYGYTF. Variable domain in full (rest from reference TRBV2 and TRBJ1-2): EPEVTQTPSHQVTQMGQEVILRCVPISNHLYFYWYRQILGQKVEFLVSFYNNEISEKSEIFDDQFSVERPDGSNFTLKIRSTKLEDSAMYFCASSEHPGKDYGYTFGSGTRLTVV.

V and J are TRBV28 and TRBJ2-5; 8 positions agree with TRBD2. The DNA end lines up better with TRBJ2-7; the J call may be wrong. Germline V gene data show CDR1 as MDHEN and CDR2 as SYDVKM. The CDR3 is 13 amino acids. The CDR3 DNA sequence: TGTGCCAGCAACCGGGGGGGCGACTACGAGCAGTACTTC. Translation: CASNRGGDYEQYF.

The chain links TRBV7-7 to TRBJ2-1, with D uncertain. The V and J ends lost 5 bases and 0 bases respectively, with 8 bases between them. The CDR3 sequence is 14 residues long. CDR1 and CDR2 (germline): SSHAT, FNYEAQ (reference sequence). The CDR3 coding sequence is TGTGCCAGCAGCCCGACGGGCTCCTACAATGAGCAGTTCTTC. Encoded protein: CASSPTGSYNEQFF.

This sequence joins TRBV25-1 and TRBJ2-2; D ambiguous. With 3 bases removed from V and 6 bases from J, the gap between germline ends came to 8 bases. This CDR3 has 13 residues. Germline V gene lookup returns CDR1 MGHDK and CDR2 SYGVNS. The DNA for the CDR3 is TGTGCCAGCAGTGATTCTATAGCCGGGGAGCTGTTTTTT. Its protein is CASSDSIAGELFF.

This chain connects TRBV2 to TRBJ1-2; D is undetermined. The germline CDR1 and CDR2 sequences are SNHLY and FYNNEI. This CDR3 is 14 amino acids long. V was shortened by 6 bases and J by 8 bases, with 19 bases between the two germline ends. CDR3 region: CASSNNGVPGGYTF. The CDR3 region has the DNA TGTGCCAGCAGCAATAACGGGGTTCCTGGGGGCTACACCTTC.

This clone was counted a single time. The J gene is TRBJ1-2, the V gene TRBV19, with 10 bases lining up with TRBD1. The germline V gene has CDR1 LNHDA and CDR2 SQIVND (reference sequence). The CDR3 loop spans 17 amino acids. J was trimmed by 3 bases and V by 4 bases; bases with no gene match: 11. The CDR3 spells CASSNQYGQGGYYGYTF. The CDR3 region has the DNA TGTGCCAGTAGTAACCAATATGGACAGGGGGGTTACTATGGCTACACCTTC.

The chain uses TRBV5-6 and TRBJ2-3; 7 positions agree with TRBD1. The J segment lost 1 base and the V segment lost 6 bases, leaving 11 bases of the junction unmatched. This CDR3 is built from 16 residues. CDR1 and CDR2 (germline): SGHDT, YYEEEE. The CDR3 bases are TGTGCCAGCATCGCCGAACAGGGGTGGGGCACAGATACGCAGTATTTT. Translation: CASIAEQGWGTDTQYF.

This clone was seen more than once but under ten times. This chain uses TRBV6-5 with TRBJ2-7, with D possibly matching TRBD2 (6 bases). Germline assignment: CDR1 MNHEY and CDR2 SVGAGI. V gave up 4 bases and J gave up 2 bases, with 12 bases separating them. The CDR3 spans 14 residues. As DNA, the CDR3 is TGTGCCAGCAGTTCGGGAGAGGGGACCTACGAGCAGTACTTC. This translates into CASSSGEGTYEQYF.

The sample holds one count of this clone. J is TRBJ2-7 and V is TRBV13; TRBD1 matches 7 bases. The CDR3 sequence is 14 residues long. V lost 1 base and J lost 4; bases outside the gene matches: 4. Germline V gene sequence: CDR1 PRHDT, CDR2 FYEKMQ (reference sequence). Written as DNA, the CDR3 is TGTGCCAGCAGCTTAGTAGGGGGCGGTTACGAGCAGTACTTC. Its translation: CASSLVGGGYEQYF. The complete variable domain, with remaining parts taken from reference TRBV13 and TRBJ2-7, reads AAGVIQSPRHLIKEKRETATLKCYPIPRHDTVYWYQQGPGQDPQFLISFYEKMQSDKGSIPDRFSAQQFSDYHSELNMSSLELGDSALYFCASSLVGGGYEQYFGPGTRLTVT.

The rearrangement joins TRBV7-6 to TRBJ2-5; D is unclear. Deletions cut 2 bases from V and 5 bases from J, with 9 bases between. This CDR3 region has 13 residues. Germline V gives CDR1 SGHVS, CDR2 FNYEAQ. The CDR3 protein is CASSLHFGETQYF. CDR3 coding DNA: TGTGCCAGCAGCTTACATTTCGGGGAGACCCAGTACTTC.

In this sample, this clone turned up once. V usage is TRBV5-6 and J usage is TRBJ1-2, with TRBD1 as a possible D gene (6 bases). Germline CDR1 and CDR2: SGHDT and YYEEEE. This CDR3 has 13 residues. Deletions cut 2 bases from V and 8 bases from J, with 13 bases between. This CDR3 reads CASSFGQTYGYTF. CDR3 in DNA: TGTGCCAGCAGCTTTGGACAGACCTACGGCTACACCTTC.

The chain has TRBV19 and TRBJ1-2; 10 bases agree with TRBD1. Germline lookup yields CDR1 LNHDA and CDR2 SQIVND (reference sequence). The CDR3 spans 14 residues. After removal of 5 bases from V and 4 bases from J, the junction contained 4 bases not matched to a gene. The CDR3 DNA reads as TGTGCCAGTAGTCCGACAGGGGGCATCTATGGCTACACCTTC. Residues: CASSPTGGIYGYTF.

The V and J genes are TRBV14 and TRBJ2-3; no definite D call. V was trimmed by 4 bases and J by 2 bases, leaving 7 bases between them. This CDR3 has 13 residues. Germline CDR1 is SGHDN and CDR2 is FVKESK. CDR3 loop: CASSLSITDTQYF. DNA for the CDR3: TGTGCCAGCAGCCTGTCCATCACAGATACGCAGTATTTT.

This rearrangement joins TRBV7-9 to TRBJ1-3, with TRBD1 matching 10 bases. Germline V gives CDR1 SEHNR, CDR2 FQNEAQ (reference sequence). With V trimmed by 5 bases and J by 0 bases, 4 bases remained unmatched. This CDR3 comprises 16 residues. For the CDR3, the DNA is TGTGCCAGCAGCCCGGGACAGGGGTCCTCTGGAAACACCATATATTTT. It is translated as CASSPGQGSSGNTIYF.

The chain links TRBV5-1 to TRBJ2-7; 8 positions match TRBD2. V shed 1 base and J 5 bases; nucleotides not matched to a gene: 8. CDR3 length equals 15 residues. Germline V gene data show CDR1 as SGHRS and CDR2 as YFSETQ. This chain's CDR3 is CASSLTNGGGHEQYF. The CDR3 DNA reads as TGCGCCAGCAGCTTGACTAACGGGGGGGGACACGAGCAGTACTTC.

The gene calls are TRBV7-3 and TRBJ2-2; 11 bases match TRBD1. The junction had 4 bases not matched to a gene; V was cut back by 6 bases and J by 4 bases. The germline V gene has CDR1 SGHTA and CDR2 FQGTGA. The CDR3 consists of 15 residues. CDR3 amino acids: CASRRDRGATGELFF. Here the CDR3 DNA reads TGTGCCAGCAGAAGGGACAGGGGGGCCACCGGGGAGCTGTTTTTT.

The gene calls are TRBV29-1 and TRBJ2-5; 11 bases fit TRBD1. Germline V gene data show CDR1 as SQVTM and CDR2 as ANQGSEA. Trimming took 4 bases from V and 6 from J; bases not matched to a gene: 4. CDR3 length: 13 residues. This chain's CDR3 is CSVGTGGAQTQYF. The CDR3 DNA reads TGCAGCGTTGGGACAGGGGGCGCTCAGACCCAGTACTTC.

In DNA, the CDR3 is TGTGCCAGCAGCCGACAGGGTAGTGGCACTGAAGCTTTCTTT. Protein: CASSRQGSGTEAFF. The V gene is TRBV4-2, the J gene TRBJ1-1, with 7 bases lining up with TRBD1. The CDR3 runs to 14 residues. V lost 4 bases to trimming and J lost 4 bases; unmatched junction nucleotides: 6. CDR1 and CDR2 from the germline V gene are LGHNA and YNFKEQ.

This clone was seen only a few times. The genes are TRBV11-2 and TRBJ1-3; no clear D gene. Trimming left V 3 bases short and J 1 base short, with 7 bases between. CDR1 is SGHAT, CDR2 FQNNGV, per germline. The CDR3 sequence is 14 residues long. CDR3 nucleotides: TGTGCCAGCAGCTTCGCAACTTCTGGAAACACCATATATTTT. As protein: CASSFATSGNTIYF.